A selection of T cell receptor beta chains follows, all from one sample in a study of blood T cell repertoires in COVID-19. The repertoire was sequenced with immunoSEQ multiplex PCR; TCRdb's copy has only in-frame clones and lacks some. In the table there are under 350,000 clones, 80% to 90% of which are singletons. Sequencing was carried out using PBMCs or T cells enriched from blood (not recorded which). These TCRs come from a woman in her thirties or forties with acute COVID-19. Each CDR3 is given with its conserved first and last residue. A D gene is named only where the DNA matches it firmly. Clone size is given for some rows only: seen once, a few or many times, or a class if the clone is expanded.

TRBD2	TRBV4-1	-	TRBJ2-7	CASSQEGSGGTYEQYF	TGCGCCAGCAGCCAAGAGGGTAGCGGGGGGACCTACGAGCAGTACTTC
-	TRBV7-2	few	TRBJ1-2	CASSLSRNYGYTF	TGTGCCAGCAGCTTATCCCGGAACTATGGCTACACCTTC
-	TRBV25-1	-	TRBJ1-1	CASSEYLTGRTEAFF	TGTGCCAGCAGTGAATATCTGACAGGTCGCACTGAAGCTTTCTTT
TRBD1	TRBV9	-	TRBJ1-1	CASSVVEGAGAEAFF	TGTGCCAGCAGCGTAGTCGAGGGGGCAGGCGCTGAAGCTTTCTTT
TRBD1	TRBV9	-	TRBJ1-2	CASSVDGTDANYGYTF	TGTGCCAGCAGCGTAGATGGGACAGATGCTAACTATGGCTACACCTTC
-	TRBV28	-	TRBJ1-1	CASSLFRGNTEAFF	TGTGCCAGCAGTTTATTCCGGGGGAACACTGAAGCTTTCTTT
-	TRBV19	-	TRBJ2-7	CASTARTGILYEQYF	TGTGCCAGTACCGCGAGAACAGGGATTCTGTACGAGCAGTACTTC
-	TRBV9	-	TRBJ1-5	CASSVGTVNQPQHF	TGTGCCAGCAGCGTAGGGACAGTCAATCAGCCCCAGCATTTT
TRBD1	TRBV4-2	-	TRBJ1-2	CASSQSDRDHGYTF	TGTGCCAGCAGCCAATCGGACAGGGACCATGGCTACACCTTC
-	TRBV5-4	few	TRBJ2-5	CASSLGQLGTETQYF	TGTGCCAGCAGCTTGGGACAGCTGGGTACGGAGACCCAGTACTTC
-	TRBV2	-	TRBJ1-2	CASSGDFYGYTF	TGTGCCAGCAGTGGCGATTTCTATGGCTACACCTTC